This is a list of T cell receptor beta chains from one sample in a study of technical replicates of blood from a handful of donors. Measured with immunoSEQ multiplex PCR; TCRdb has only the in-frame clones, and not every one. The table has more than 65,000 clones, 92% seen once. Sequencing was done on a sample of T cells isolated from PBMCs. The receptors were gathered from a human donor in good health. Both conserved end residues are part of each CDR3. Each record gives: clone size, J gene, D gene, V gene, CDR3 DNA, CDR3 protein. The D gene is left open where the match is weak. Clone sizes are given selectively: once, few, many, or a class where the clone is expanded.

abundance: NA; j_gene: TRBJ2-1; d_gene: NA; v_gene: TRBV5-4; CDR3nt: TGTGCCACCGGGAACAATGAGCAGTTCTTC; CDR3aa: CATGNNEQFF
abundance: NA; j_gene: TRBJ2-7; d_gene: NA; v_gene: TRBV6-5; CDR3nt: TGTGCCAGCAGAGGGGGTAACACCTACGAGCAGTACTTC; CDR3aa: CASRGGNTYEQYF
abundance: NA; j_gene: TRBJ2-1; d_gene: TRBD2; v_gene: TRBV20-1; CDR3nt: TGCAGTGCCGCCGTTGGGACTAAGGAGTTCTTC; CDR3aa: CSAAVGTKEFF
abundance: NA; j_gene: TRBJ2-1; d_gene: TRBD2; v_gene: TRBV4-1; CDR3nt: TGCGCCAGCAGCGCGCAGCCCTTAGCGGGAGGGGTATACAATGAGCAGTTCTTC; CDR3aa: CASSAQPLAGGVYNEQFF
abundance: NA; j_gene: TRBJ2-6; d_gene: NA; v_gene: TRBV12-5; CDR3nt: TGTGCTAGTGGTTTGGATACTTTTCCGAGCTCTGGGGCCAACGTCCTGACTTTC; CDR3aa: CASGLDTFPSSGANVLTF
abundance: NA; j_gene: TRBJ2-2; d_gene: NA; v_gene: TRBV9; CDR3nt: TGTGCCAGCAGCGAGGGCTCGACAGCAGCCACCGGGGAGCTGTTTTTT; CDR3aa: CASSEGSTAATGELFF
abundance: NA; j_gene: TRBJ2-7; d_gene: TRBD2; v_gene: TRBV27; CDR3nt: TGTGCCAGCAGTTTAGGGAGGGCGTACGAGCAGTACTTC; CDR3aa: CASSLGRAYEQYF
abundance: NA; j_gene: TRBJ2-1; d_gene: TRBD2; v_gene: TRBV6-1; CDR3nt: TGTGCCAGCAGTGATAGCGGGAGGTACTACAATGAGCAGTTCTTC; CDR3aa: CASSDSGRYYNEQFF
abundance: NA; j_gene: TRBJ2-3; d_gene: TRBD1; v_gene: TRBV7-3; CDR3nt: TGTGCCAGCAGCGTAGGACAGGGAGTAACAGATACGCAGTATTTT; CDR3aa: CASSVGQGVTDTQYF
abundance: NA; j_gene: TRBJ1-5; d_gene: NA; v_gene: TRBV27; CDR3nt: TGTGCCAGCAGTTTTTCGGGGGGTGGCCATCAGCCCCAGCATTTT; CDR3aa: CASSFSGGGHQPQHF
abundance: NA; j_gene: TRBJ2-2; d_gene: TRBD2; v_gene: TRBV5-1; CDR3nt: TGCGCCAGCAGCTTTGGAGTAGCGGGACTCACCGGGGAGCTGTTTTTT; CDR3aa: CASSFGVAGLTGELFF
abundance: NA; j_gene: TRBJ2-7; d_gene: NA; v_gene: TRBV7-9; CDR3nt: TGTGCCAGCAGCTATAGTGAGGGGGACTACGAGCAGTACTTC; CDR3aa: CASSYSEGDYEQYF
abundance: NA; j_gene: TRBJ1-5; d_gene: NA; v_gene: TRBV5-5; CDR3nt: TGTGCCAGCAGCTTGGAAGGCAGGGGTAGTCTTCAGCCCCAGCATTTT; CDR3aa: CASSLEGRGSLQPQHF
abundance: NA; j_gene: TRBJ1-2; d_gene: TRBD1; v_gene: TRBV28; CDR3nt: TGTGCCAGCAAGGGACAGCTATGGAGCTGGAGCTACACCTTC; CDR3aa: CASKGQLWSWSYTF
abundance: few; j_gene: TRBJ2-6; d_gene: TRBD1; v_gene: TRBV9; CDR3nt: TGTGCCAGCAGCGTAGGGACAGGCATCAACTCTGGGGCCAACGTCCTGACTTTC; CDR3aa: CASSVGTGINSGANVLTF
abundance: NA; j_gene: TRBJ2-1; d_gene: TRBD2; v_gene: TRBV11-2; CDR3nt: TGTGCCAGCAGCCAAAGCGGGAGAGTCTACAATGAGCAGTTCTTC; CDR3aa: CASSQSGRVYNEQFF